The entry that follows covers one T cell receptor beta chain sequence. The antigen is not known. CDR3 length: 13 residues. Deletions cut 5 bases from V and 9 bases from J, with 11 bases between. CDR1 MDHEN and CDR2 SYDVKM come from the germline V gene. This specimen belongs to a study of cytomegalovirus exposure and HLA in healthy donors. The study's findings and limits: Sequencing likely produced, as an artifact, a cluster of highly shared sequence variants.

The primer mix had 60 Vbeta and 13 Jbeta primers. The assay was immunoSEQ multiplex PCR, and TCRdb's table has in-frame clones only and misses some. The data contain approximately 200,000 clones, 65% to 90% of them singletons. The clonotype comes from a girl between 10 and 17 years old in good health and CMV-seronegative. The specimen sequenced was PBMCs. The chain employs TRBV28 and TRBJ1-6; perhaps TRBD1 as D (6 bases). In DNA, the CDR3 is TGTGCCAGCAGTGGGGGGGGCCGTTCACCCCTCCACTTT. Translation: CASSGGGRSPLHF.